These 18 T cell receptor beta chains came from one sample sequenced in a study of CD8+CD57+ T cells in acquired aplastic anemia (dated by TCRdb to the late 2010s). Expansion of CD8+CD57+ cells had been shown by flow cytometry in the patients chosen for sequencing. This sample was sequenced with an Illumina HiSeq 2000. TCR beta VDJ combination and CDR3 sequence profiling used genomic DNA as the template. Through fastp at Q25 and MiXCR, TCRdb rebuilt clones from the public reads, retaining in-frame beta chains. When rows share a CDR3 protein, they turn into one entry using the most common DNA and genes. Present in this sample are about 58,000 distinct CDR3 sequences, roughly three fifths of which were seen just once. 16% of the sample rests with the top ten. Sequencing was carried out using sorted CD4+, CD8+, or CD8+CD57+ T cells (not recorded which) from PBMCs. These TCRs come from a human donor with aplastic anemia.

CDR3 DNA: TGCGCCAGCAGCTCCCCGTTCGGCAGGGACGGATACACTGAAGCTTTCTTT. Encoded protein: CASSSPFGRDGYTEAFF. V gene TRBV5-1 combines with J gene TRBJ1-1, with D possibly matching TRBD1 (5 bases). The ends were cut back, 3 bases at V and 3 bases at J, with 21 bases in the middle. CDR3 size: 17 residues. CDR1 SGHRS and CDR2 YFSETQ come from the germline V gene. Full variable domain (remainder filled in from reference TRBV5-1 and TRBJ1-1): KAGVTQTPRYLIKTRGQQVTLSCSPISGHRSVSWYQQTPGQGLQFLFEYFSETQRNKGNFPGRFSGRQFSNSRSEMNVSTLELGDSALYLCASSSPFGRDGYTEAFFGQGTRLTVV.

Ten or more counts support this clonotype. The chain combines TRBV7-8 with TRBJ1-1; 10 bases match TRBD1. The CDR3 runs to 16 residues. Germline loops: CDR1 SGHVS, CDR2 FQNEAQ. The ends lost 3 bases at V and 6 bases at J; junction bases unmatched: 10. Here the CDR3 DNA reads TGTGCCAGCAGCTTCATTATCGGGGACAGGGGATCTGAAGCTTTCTTT. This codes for CASSFIIGDRGSEAFF. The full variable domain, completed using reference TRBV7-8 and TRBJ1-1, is GAGVSQSPRYKVAKRGQDVALRCDPISGHVSLFWYQQALGQGPEFLTYFQNEAQLDKSGLPSDRFFAERPEGSVSTLKIQRTQQEDSAVYLCASSFIIGDRGSEAFFGQGTRLTVV.

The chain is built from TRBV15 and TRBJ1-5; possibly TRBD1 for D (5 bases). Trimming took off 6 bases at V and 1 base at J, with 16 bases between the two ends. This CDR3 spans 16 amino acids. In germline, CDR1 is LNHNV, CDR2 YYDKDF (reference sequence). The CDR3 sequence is CATSLGWGASNQPQHF. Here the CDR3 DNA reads TGTGCCACCAGTTTAGGGTGGGGCGCAAGCAATCAGCCCCAGCATTTT.

The DNA of the CDR3 is TGTGCCAGTAGTATGGGACAGGGGAACGAGCAGTACTTC. Translated, it gives CASSMGQGNEQYF. The chain employs TRBV19 and TRBJ2-7; 10 nucleotides line up with TRBD1. After removal of 3 bases from V and 5 bases from J, the junction contained 1 base not matched to a gene. CDR3 length: 13 amino acids. Germline V gene lookup returns CDR1 LNHDA and CDR2 SQIVND (reference sequence).

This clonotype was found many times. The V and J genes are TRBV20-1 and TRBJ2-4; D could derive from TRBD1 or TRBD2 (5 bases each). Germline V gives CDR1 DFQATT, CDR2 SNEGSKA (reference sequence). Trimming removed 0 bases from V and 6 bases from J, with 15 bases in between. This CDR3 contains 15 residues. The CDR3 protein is CSARDPTSGGNIQYF. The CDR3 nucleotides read TGCAGTGCTAGAGATCCCACATCTGGGGGAAACATTCAGTACTTC.

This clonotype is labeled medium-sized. The CDR3 region is CASSPGRTSEQYF. For the CDR3, the DNA is TGTGCCAGCAGCCCCGGCAGGACCAGCGAGCAGTACTTC. This chain joins TRBV16 and TRBJ2-7; D call uncertain. Germline V gene lookup returns CDR1 KGHSY and CDR2 FQNENV. The CDR3 has 13 residues. With 4 bases removed from V and 6 bases from J, the gap between germline ends came to 13 bases.

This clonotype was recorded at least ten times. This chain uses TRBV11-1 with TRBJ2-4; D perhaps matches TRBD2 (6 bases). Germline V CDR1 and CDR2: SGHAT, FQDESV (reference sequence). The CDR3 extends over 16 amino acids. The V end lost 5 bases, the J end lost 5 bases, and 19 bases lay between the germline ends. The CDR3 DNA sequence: TGTGCCAGCAGCCCCGGTTGGAGGGATCGGGAAAACATTCAGTACTTC. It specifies CASSPGWRDRENIQYF.

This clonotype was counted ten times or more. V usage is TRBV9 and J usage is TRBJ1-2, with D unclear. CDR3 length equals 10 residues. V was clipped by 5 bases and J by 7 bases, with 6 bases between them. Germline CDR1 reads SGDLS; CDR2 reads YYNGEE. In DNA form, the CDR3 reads TGTGCCAGCAGTAAGGGTGGCTACACCTTC. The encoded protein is CASSKGGYTF.

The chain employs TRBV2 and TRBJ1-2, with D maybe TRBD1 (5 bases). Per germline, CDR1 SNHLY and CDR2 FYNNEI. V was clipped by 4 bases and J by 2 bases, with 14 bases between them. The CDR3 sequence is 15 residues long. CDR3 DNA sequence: TGTGCCAGCAGTGTACCCTCGCAGGGAAACTATGGCTACACCTTC. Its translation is CASSVPSQGNYGYTF. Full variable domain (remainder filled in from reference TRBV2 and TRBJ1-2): EPEVTQTPSHQVTQMGQEVILRCVPISNHLYFYWYRQILGQKVEFLVSFYNNEISEKSEIFDDQFSVERPDGSNFTLKIRSTKLEDSAMYFCASSVPSQGNYGYTFGSGTRLTVV.

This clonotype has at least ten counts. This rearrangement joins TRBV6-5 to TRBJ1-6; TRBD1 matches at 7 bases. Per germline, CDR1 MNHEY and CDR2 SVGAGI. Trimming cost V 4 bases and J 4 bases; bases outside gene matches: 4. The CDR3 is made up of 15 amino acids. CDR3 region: CASSLDRVYNSPLHF. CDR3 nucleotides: TGTGCCAGCAGTTTAGACAGGGTTTATAATTCACCCCTCCACTTT.

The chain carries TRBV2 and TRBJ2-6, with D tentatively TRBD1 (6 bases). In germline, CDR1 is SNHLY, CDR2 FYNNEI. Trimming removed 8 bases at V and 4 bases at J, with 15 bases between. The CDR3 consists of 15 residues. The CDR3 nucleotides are TGTGCCAGCTGTACAGGGCCTCCAGGGGCCAACGTCCTGACTTTC. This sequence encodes CASCTGPPGANVLTF.

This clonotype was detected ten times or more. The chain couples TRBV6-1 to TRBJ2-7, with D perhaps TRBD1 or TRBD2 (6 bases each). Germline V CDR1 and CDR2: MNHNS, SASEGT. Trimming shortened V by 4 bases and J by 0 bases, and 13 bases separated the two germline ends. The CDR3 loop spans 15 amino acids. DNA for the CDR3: TGTGCCAGCAGTGTAGGAGGGGGAAGCTCCTACGAGCAGTACGTC. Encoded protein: CASSVGGGSSYEQYV.

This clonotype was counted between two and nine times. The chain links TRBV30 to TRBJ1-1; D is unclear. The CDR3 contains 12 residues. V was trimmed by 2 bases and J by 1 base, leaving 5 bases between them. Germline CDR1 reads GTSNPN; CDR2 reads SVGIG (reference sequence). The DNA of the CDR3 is TGTGCCTGGAGTTGGGAGAACACTGAAGCTTTCTTT. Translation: CAWSWENTEAFF.

The CDR3 coding sequence is TGTGCCAGCAGCTTAACGGGGGCCCATGGGGGCTACACCTTC. Amino acids: CASSLTGAHGGYTF. The chain links TRBV11-3 to TRBJ1-2; a possible D gene is TRBD1 (6 bases). CDR3 size: 14 residues. In germline, CDR1 is SGHNT, CDR2 YENEEA. The V and J ends lost 2 bases and 8 bases respectively, with 15 bases between them. Complete variable domain (other parts from reference TRBV11-3 and TRBJ1-2): EAGVVQSPRYKIIEKKQPVAFWCNPISGHNTLYWYLQNLGQGPELLIRYENEEAVDDSQLPKDRFSAERLKGVDSTLKIQPAELGDSAVYLCASSLTGAHGGYTFGSGTRLTVV.

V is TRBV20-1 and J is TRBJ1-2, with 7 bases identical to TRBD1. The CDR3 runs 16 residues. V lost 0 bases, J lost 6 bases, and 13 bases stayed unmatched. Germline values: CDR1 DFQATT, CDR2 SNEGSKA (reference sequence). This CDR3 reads CSARDIMTGKVDGYTF. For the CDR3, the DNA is TGCAGTGCTAGAGATATAATGACAGGGAAGGTGGATGGCTACACCTTC.

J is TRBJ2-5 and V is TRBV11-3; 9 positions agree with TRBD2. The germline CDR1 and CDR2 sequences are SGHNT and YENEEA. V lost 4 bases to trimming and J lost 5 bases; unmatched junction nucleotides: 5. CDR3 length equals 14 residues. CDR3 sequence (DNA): TGTGCCAGCAGCTACAGTAGCGGGGGTGAGACCCAGTACTTC. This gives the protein CASSYSSGGETQYF.

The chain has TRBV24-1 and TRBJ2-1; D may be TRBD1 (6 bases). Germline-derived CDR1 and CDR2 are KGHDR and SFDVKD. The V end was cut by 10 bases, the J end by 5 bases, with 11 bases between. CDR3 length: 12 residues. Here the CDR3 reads CATSGQNNEQFF. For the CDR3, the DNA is TGTGCCACATCAGGACAGAACAATGAGCAGTTCTTC.

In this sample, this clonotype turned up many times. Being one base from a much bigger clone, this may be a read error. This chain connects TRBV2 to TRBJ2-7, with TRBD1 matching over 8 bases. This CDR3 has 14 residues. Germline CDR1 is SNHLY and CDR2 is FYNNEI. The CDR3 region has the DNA TGTGCCAGCAGTGAAGGGACAGGGTTATACGGGCAGTACTTC. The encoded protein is CASSEGTGLYGQYF.